The rows below give T cell receptor beta chains drawn from one sample of a study of beta chain features in type 1 diabetes. TCRdb's table, derived via immunoSEQ multiplex PCR, lists solely in-frame clones and lacks some. Of over 20,000 clones listed, under 50% are singletons. The sample taken for sequencing was stem cell memory CD4+ T cells from blood. The receptors shown here come from a man aged 25 to 40 with type 1 diabetes. Each CDR3 is given with its conserved first and last residue. The D gene is left open where the match is weak. Size values are once, few and many counts, or a class for expanded clones, and some rows have none.

>TRBJ2-1|TRBV7-2|.|.
CASSPRSSSYNEQFF
TGTGCCAGCAGCCCCCGTAGTAGCTCCTACAATGAGCAGTTCTTC
>TRBJ2-7|TRBV23-1|.|.
CASPLAQYF
TGCGCCAGCCCACTCGCGCAGTACTTC
>TRBJ2-7|TRBV11-2|.|.
CASSLGSREQYF
TGTGCCAGCAGCCTCGGGTCGAGGGAGCAGTACTTC
>TRBJ2-7|TRBV5-1|few|TRBD1
CASSIRTGNSYEQYF
TGCGCCAGCAGCATCCGGACAGGGAATTCCTACGAGCAGTACTTC
>TRBJ1-2|TRBV30|few|TRBD1
CAWHPPGQGRYGYTF
TGTGCCTGGCACCCTCCGGGACAGGGACGCTATGGCTACACCTTC
>TRBJ1-2|TRBV6-1|.|.
CASSPRVGEGYGYTF
TGTGCCAGCAGTCCCCGGGTCGGGGAGGGCTATGGCTACACCTTC
>TRBJ2-1|TRBV6-1|.|TRBD2
CASSPGGGVDEQFF
TGTGCCAGCAGTCCGGGCGGGGGGGTCGATGAGCAGTTCTTC
>TRBJ2-1|TRBV25-1|.|TRBD2
CASSASGGAREQFF
TGTGCCAGCAGTGCCAGCGGGGGGGCAAGGGAGCAGTTCTTC
>TRBJ1-1|TRBV19|.|TRBD1
CASSSRQGDTEAFF
TGTGCCAGTAGTTCCCGACAGGGGGACACTGAAGCTTTCTTT
>TRBJ2-7|TRBV5-1|.|TRBD2
CASRSSGSLYEQYF
TGCGCCAGCAGATCTAGCGGGAGTCTTTACGAGCAGTACTTC
>TRBJ1-4|TRBV2|.|TRBD1
CASSRSGQGLEKLFF
TGTGCCAGCAGCAGATCGGGACAGGGGCTTGAAAAACTGTTTTTT
>TRBJ2-3|TRBV2|few|TRBD2
CASSPGTRGTDTQYF
TGTGCCAGCAGTCCCGGGACTAGGGGAACAGATACGCAGTATTTT
>TRBJ2-2|TRBV25-1|.|.
CASNSAGVNTGELFF
TGTGCCAGCAATTCGGCAGGGGTGAACACCGGGGAGCTGTTTTTT
>TRBJ2-3|TRBV7-2|.|.
CASSLSSEFTDTQYF
TGTGCCAGCAGCTTGTCTAGTGAGTTCACAGATACGCAGTATTTT
>TRBJ1-1|TRBV5-1|once|.
CASSLEYGIGEAFF
TGCGCCAGCAGCTTGGAATACGGGATAGGGGAAGCTTTCTTT
>TRBJ1-1|TRBV7-9|few|TRBD1
CASTQTGGNTEAFF
TGTGCCAGCACCCAGACAGGGGGTAACACTGAAGCTTTCTTT
>TRBJ1-2|TRBV11-2|.|.
CASRPIGGVLGYTF
TGTGCCAGCAGACCAATCGGGGGAGTCCTTGGCTACACCTTC